This TCR beta chain is drawn from a study of blood T cell repertoires in COVID-19. Assay used: immunoSEQ multiplex PCR; TCRdb lists only in-frame clones, some missing. This sample has 200,000 to 250,000 clones, with around 89% found just once. The TCR comes from a man aged 25 to 40 with COVID-19, enrolled during active disease. The sequenced sample was peripheral blood.

CDR3 loop: CASSIAGGSYEQYF. As DNA, the CDR3 is TGTGCCAGCAGCATAGCGGGAGGCTCCTACGAGCAGTACTTC. The chain employs TRBV7-3 and TRBJ2-7, with 10 nucleotides matching TRBD2. This CDR3 region has 14 residues. Unmatched junction bases numbered 1, after V lost 5 bases and J lost 0 bases. Looked up from germline, CDR1 is SGHTA and CDR2 is FQGTGA.